A single sample is the source of the 17 T cell receptor beta chains below, sequenced in a study of neoadjuvant anti-PD-1 for oral cavity cancer. Repertoires were generated with immunoSEQ multiplex PCR, while TCRdb's copy carries only in-frame clones and drops some. The repertoire holds 13,000 to 15,000 clones, with over 70% as singletons. Source: PBMCs, taken before nivolumab (anti-PD-1) treatment. The origin of the receptors is a person between 40 and 85 years old with oral cavity squamous cell carcinoma.

The V and J genes are TRBV7-2 and TRBJ1-2; no definite D call. CDR1 and CDR2 from the germline V gene are SGHTA and FQGNSA. The V end lost 2 bases, the J end lost 6 bases, and 13 bases lay between the germline ends. The CDR3 runs to 14 residues. CDR3 region: CASSLNQGRDGYTF. CDR3 nucleotide sequence: TGTGCCAGCAGCTTAAATCAAGGCCGAGATGGCTACACCTTC.

The DNA for the CDR3 is TGCGCCAGCAGCTGGTCGGGGGCCAAAGGAACTGAAGCTTTCTTT. Its translation: CASSWSGAKGTEAFF. V usage is TRBV5-1 and J usage is TRBJ1-1, with D possibly TRBD1 on 6 matching bases. Germline CDR1 and CDR2: SGHRS and YFSETQ. The CDR3 spans 15 residues. Trimming left V 3 bases short and J 5 bases short, with 17 bases between. The whole variable domain, remainder taken from reference TRBV5-1 and TRBJ1-1, is KAGVTQTPRYLIKTRGQQVTLSCSPISGHRSVSWYQQTPGQGLQFLFEYFSETQRNKGNFPGRFSGRQFSNSRSEMNVSTLELGDSALYLCASSWSGAKGTEAFFGQGTRLTVV.

CDR3 sequence: CASSPGGVGNTIYF. DNA for the CDR3: TGTGCCAGCAGTCCCGGAGGGGTAGGAAACACCATATATTTT. V is TRBV5-4 and J is TRBJ1-3, with D maybe TRBD1 (5 bases). Germline loops: CDR1 SGHNT, CDR2 YYREEE (reference sequence). The V and J ends lost 5 bases and 4 bases respectively, with 13 bases between them. This CDR3 spans 14 amino acids.

The CDR3 DNA follows: TGTGCCAGCAGCCCACAGGTGAACACTGAAGCTTTCTTT. Translated: CASSPQVNTEAFF. The chain employs TRBV11-2 and TRBJ1-1, with D maybe TRBD1 (5 bases). Germline CDR1 reads SGHAT; CDR2 reads FQNNGV. This CDR3 is built from 13 residues. V was trimmed by 5 bases and J by 0 bases, leaving 7 bases between them.

The chain couples TRBV5-1 to TRBJ2-5, with a weak D call TRBD1 (7 bases). In germline, CDR1 is SGHRS, CDR2 YFSETQ. V lost 0 bases and J lost 4, with 10 bases in between. The CDR3 consists of 14 residues. CDR3 nucleotide sequence: TGCGCCAGCAGCTTGGACAGGGGAGGAGAGACCCAGTACTTC. As protein: CASSLDRGGETQYF.

The chain joins TRBV9 to TRBJ1-2, with D perhaps TRBD1 (6 bases). The length of the CDR3 is 13 residues. Per the germline V gene, CDR1 is SGDLS and CDR2 is YYNGEE. The germline V and J ends were trimmed by 2 bases and 6 bases, with 11 bases remaining between them. CDR3 nucleotides: TGTGCCAGCAGCGTTTATAGGGGGAATGGCTACACCTTC. Its protein is CASSVYRGNGYTF.

This clone was counted a single time. The chain joins TRBV6-6 to TRBJ1-5; D gene unclear. Trimming took 6 bases from V and 5 from J, leaving 17 bases between them. CDR3 size: 15 residues. Per the germline V gene, CDR1 is MNHNY and CDR2 is SVGAGI (reference sequence). The CDR3 DNA is TGTGCCAGCAGCCCGCAATGGGCCCGTGATCAGCCCCAGCATTTT. Its translation is CASSPQWARDQPQHF.

This clone has more than one count but fewer than ten. The J gene is TRBJ2-7, the V gene TRBV21-1; the DNA was not compared with TRBD1, the D call given in the table. TRBV21-1 is marked as a pseudogene. The CDR3 runs 14 residues. The CDR3 reads CASSKGGQGYEQYF. CDR3 DNA sequence: TGTGCCAGCAGCAAAGGGGGACAGGGCTACGAGCAGTACTTC.

This chain joins TRBV4-1 and TRBJ2-7; D gene ambiguous. V was cut by 3 bases and J by 6 bases, with 15 bases left in between. The germline V gene encodes CDR1 MGHRA and CDR2 YSYEKL. The CDR3 loop spans 14 amino acids. CDR3 coding DNA: TGCGCCAGCAGCCAGATCGCCAGTGTCTCCGAGCAGTACTTC. It translates to CASSQIASVSEQYF.

CDR3 residues: CASSPGPSYEQYF. As DNA, the CDR3 is TGCGCCAGCAGCCCCGGGCCGTCCTACGAGCAGTACTTC. This rearrangement joins TRBV5-1 to TRBJ2-7; unclear D gene. Germline V CDR1 and CDR2: SGHRS, YFSETQ. The CDR3 covers 13 residues. The V end was cut by 4 bases, the J end by 1 base, with 9 bases between.

The chain carries TRBV15 and TRBJ2-5; TRBD1 or TRBD2 may be the D gene (5 bases each). V gave up 5 bases and J gave up 4 bases, with 14 bases separating them. The CDR3 length is 14 residues. The V gene's germline CDR1 is LNHNV and CDR2 YYDKDF (reference sequence). DNA of the CDR3: TGTGCCACCAGCGTTCGGGGCATTGGAGAGACCCAGTACTTC. Translation: CATSVRGIGETQYF.

V usage is TRBV2 and J usage is TRBJ1-1; the D is unclear. Trimming left V 8 bases short and J 4 bases short, with 17 bases between. This CDR3 has 14 amino acids. Germline V CDR1 and CDR2: SNHLY, FYNNEI. CDR3 DNA: TGTGCCAGCGCCCGGGCCATAAGTGGCACTGAAGCTTTCTTT. Encoded protein: CASARAISGTEAFF.

This chain links TRBV19 with TRBJ1-5; tentative D call: TRBD1 (5 bases). Trimming shortened V by 2 bases and J by 5 bases, and 13 bases separated the two germline ends. The CDR3 contains 15 residues. Germline CDR1 LNHDA, CDR2 SQIVND (reference sequence). This CDR3 is CASSINRGEDQPQHF. The CDR3 DNA reads as TGTGCCAGTAGTATAAATAGGGGCGAAGATCAGCCCCAGCATTTT.

The chain links TRBV11-2 to TRBJ2-3; no clear D gene. The V end lost 5 bases, the J end lost 3 bases, and 15 bases lay between the germline ends. CDR1 SGHAT and CDR2 FQNNGV come from the germline V gene. The CDR3 loop spans 15 amino acids. The CDR3, as DNA: TGTGCCAGCAGCCGCAAACACAAAAAGACAGATACGCAGTATTTT. The encoded protein is CASSRKHKKTDTQYF.

This chain connects TRBV19 to TRBJ1-1, with D possibly being TRBD1 (5 bases). Germline loops: CDR1 LNHDA, CDR2 SQIVND (reference sequence). CDR3 length: 13 amino acids. The V and J ends lost 3 bases and 1 base respectively, with 6 bases between them. The CDR3 reads CASSIGGNTEAFF. Written as DNA, the CDR3 is TGTGCCAGTAGTATTGGGGGGAACACTGAAGCTTTCTTT. The variable domain in full, completed from reference TRBV19 and TRBJ1-1, reads DGGITQSPKYLFRKEGQNVTLSCEQNLNHDAMYWYRQDPGQGLRLIYYSQIVNDFQKGDIAEGYSVSREKKESFPLTVTSAQKNPTAFYLCASSIGGNTEAFFGQGTRLTVV.

The chain uses TRBV6-1 and TRBJ1-5; 10 nucleotides align to TRBD1. From germline, CDR1 is MNHNS and CDR2 SASEGT. V was clipped by 3 bases and J by 5 bases; unmatched bases: 7. There are 16 residues in the CDR3. The CDR3 loop reads CASSERRDRGYQPQHF. The CDR3 DNA sequence: TGTGCCAGCAGTGAGAGACGGGACAGGGGATATCAGCCCCAGCATTTT.

This chain's CDR3 is CASHDGSNSPLHF. The CDR3 DNA is TGTGCCAGCCACGACGGGAGTAATTCACCCCTCCACTTT. The chain recombines TRBV19 with TRBJ1-6, with D unresolved. Germline CDR1 LNHDA, CDR2 SQIVND (reference sequence). The CDR3 covers 13 residues. Between the trimmed V and J ends, which lost 9 bases and 6 bases, there was a span of 12 bases.